The rows below give T cell receptor beta chains drawn from one sample of a study of shared clonotypes between healthy human individuals. The data were produced by immunoSEQ multiplex PCR, yet TCRdb's version contains in-frame clones alone and is incomplete. Of around 2,000,000 clones listed, roughly 95% are singletons. The material sequenced was naive CD8+ T cells sorted from blood. Receptor source: a man between 18 and 29 years old in good health. CDR3s include the opening cysteine and the closing phenylalanine or tryptophan. A D gene is named only where the DNA matches it firmly. Clone size is shown for a subset of rows, as once, few, many or a class of expanded clone.

>TRBV7-8|.|TRBJ1-1|.
TGTGCCAGCAGCTTAGGCGGGGAAGTTGAAGCTTTCTTT
CASSLGGEVEAFF
>TRBV27|.|TRBJ2-7|.
TGTGCCAGCAGTTCCCGGACGGGAACTAACGAGCAGTACTTC
CASSSRTGTNEQYF
>TRBV4-2|.|TRBJ1-3|.
TGTGCCAGCAGCGTAGAACACCGACAGGCTGTAAACACCATATATTTT
CASSVEHRQAVNTIYF
>TRBV9|.|TRBJ2-7|.
TGTGCCAGCAGCCCAGGTGGGGCCTCCTACGAGCAGTACTTC
CASSPGGASYEQYF
>TRBV27|.|TRBJ2-2|.
TGTGCCAGCAGTTTCAGAGGGGATCGGGGGACCGGGGAGCTGTTTTTT
CASSFRGDRGTGELFF
>TRBV4-1|TRBD1|TRBJ1-2|.
TGCGCCAGCAGCCAAACCCAGGGGGACTATGGCTACACCTTC
CASSQTQGDYGYTF
>TRBV4-3|.|TRBJ2-3|.
TGCGCCAGCAGTCTGGACCGGGAAGATACGCAGTATTTT
CASSLDREDTQYF
>TRBV9|.|TRBJ2-7|.
TGTGCCAGCAGCATCCGGGACGGAGGAACCTACGAGCAGTACTTC
CASSIRDGGTYEQYF
>TRBV11-2|TRBD2|TRBJ2-1|.
TGTGCCAGCAGCTTAAGGACTAGCGGGAATCGGGCTTGGAATGAGCAGTTCTTC
CASSLRTSGNRAWNEQFF
>TRBV14|.|TRBJ2-1|.
TGTGCCAGCAGCCCCAGCGGCCTAAGCTCCTACAATGAGCAGTTCTTC
CASSPSGLSSYNEQFF
>TRBV5-4|TRBD1|TRBJ2-5|once
TGTGCCAGCAGCGTGACCGGGACAGGGGGTGAGACCCAGTACTTC
CASSVTGTGGETQYF
>TRBV5-1|TRBD2|TRBJ2-1|.
TGCGCCAGCAGCCAAGGACTAGCGGGAACAATCTCCTACAATGAGCAGTTCTTC
CASSQGLAGTISYNEQFF
>TRBV9|.|TRBJ1-1|once
TGTGCCAGCAGCGTCGGTTACGAAACCACTGAAGCTTTCTTT
CASSVGYETTEAFF
>TRBV6-5|.|TRBJ2-5|.
TGTGCCAGCAGTTACTTGCTCAGCGGGCAAGAGACCCAGTACTTC
CASSYLLSGQETQYF
>TRBV28|.|TRBJ2-6|.
TGTGCCAGCAGCCGGACAGAGTCCAACGTCCTGACTTTC
CASSRTESNVLTF
>TRBV25-1|.|TRBJ2-7|.
TGTGCCAGCAGTGCCTTCGGGACCCCCTCCTACGAGCAGTACTTC
CASSAFGTPSYEQYF
>TRBV7-2|.|TRBJ2-1|.
TGTGCCAGCAGCTTAATCCGCGTCTTGGATGAGCAGTTCTTC
CASSLIRVLDEQFF
>TRBV5-6|TRBD1|TRBJ2-1|.
TGTGCCAGCAGCTTGGGGACAGGGGGGGCATGGAATGAGCAGTTCTTC
CASSLGTGGAWNEQFF
>TRBV6-5|.|TRBJ1-2|.
TGTGCCAGCAGTAGAACAGGGCTCGATGGCTACACCTTC
CASSRTGLDGYTF
>TRBV6-5|TRBD2|TRBJ2-5|once
TGTGCCAGCAGTTACACTAGCGAACAAGAGACCCAGTACTTC
CASSYTSEQETQYF
>TRBV10-3|TRBD2|TRBJ2-1|.
TGTGCCATCAGGGAGGCTAGCGGGAGATCCTCCTACAATGAGCAGTTCTTC
CAIREASGRSSYNEQFF
>TRBV4-1|.|TRBJ2-7|.
TGCGCCAGCAGCCAAGAAACCCGATCTCCCTACGAGCAGTACTTC
CASSQETRSPYEQYF
>TRBV7-6|.|TRBJ1-2|.
TGTGCCAGCAGCCTGAGTCTAGGAGGAAACTATGGCTACACCTTC
CASSLSLGGNYGYTF
>TRBV9|.|TRBJ1-1|.
TGTGCCAGCAGCGTAGTGGACGACACTGAAGCTTTCTTT
CASSVVDDTEAFF